This T cell receptor beta chain was sequenced for a study of T-cell memory formation after mild COVID-19. Whole-study context: Each donor largely had its own TCR clusters. General study points: Among contracting clones, CD4+ were mainly CM/EM and CD8+ enriched in EMRA. The study found balanced CD4/CD8 in clones contracting day 15 to 85 and a CD4+ lean in later expanders.

5'RACE with constant-segment primers yielded barcoded, UMI-tagged TCR alpha and TCR beta cDNA libraries. A single record per CDR3 protein comes from TCRdb applying MiXCR to the 5' RACE reads. Of about half a million distinct CDR3 sequences listed, roughly 18% are singletons. As concerns this clonotype: The target antigen is unknown.

The CDR3 is made up of 14 amino acids. The ends were cut back, 4 bases at V and 5 bases at J, with 13 bases in the middle. Germline V gene lookup returns CDR1 SGHDT and CDR2 YYEEEE. The specimen was PBMCs or a T cell subset sorted from them (not recorded which). This chain joins TRBV5-6 and TRBJ1-5; D perhaps matches TRBD1 (5 bases). The source is an adult woman who had mild COVID-19 (a few samples of this study predate the infection). Cell type and time point are not known. DNA for the CDR3: TGTGCCAGCAGCCGAACCCAAGGGGATCAGCCCCAGCATTTT. This translates into CASSRTQGDQPQHF.